Shown below are 10 T cell receptor beta chains from a single sample sequenced in a study of blood T cell repertoires in COVID-19. Profiled with immunoSEQ multiplex PCR; TCRdb holds only in-frame clones, not every one. The sample includes more than 4,000 clones, about nine tenths of them seen just once. What was sequenced was peripheral blood. These receptors all come from a human donor in a cohort sampled during active COVID-19.

The chain couples TRBV11-2 to TRBJ1-4; D possibly corresponds to TRBD1 (5 bases). V shed 3 bases and J shed 2 bases, with 10 bases lying between them. The CDR3 runs 15 residues. Germline values: CDR1 SGHAT, CDR2 FQNNGV. The CDR3 coding sequence is TGTGCCAGCAGCTTTCAGGGTTACACTAATGAAAAACTGTTTTTT. It yields the protein CASSFQGYTNEKLFF.

This sequence joins TRBV4-1 and TRBJ2-1; 9 bases align to TRBD2. The CDR3 sequence is 16 residues long. The V and J ends lost 2 bases and 5 bases, in that order; junction bases with no gene match: 7. From germline, CDR1 is MGHRA and CDR2 YSYEKL. In DNA form, the CDR3 reads TGCGCCAGCAGCCAACCCGGACTAGCGCAAAACAATGAGCAGTTCTTC. Translation gives CASSQPGLAQNNEQFF.

V gene TRBV20-1 combines with J gene TRBJ1-1; D is undetermined. Trimming pared 3 bases from V and 2 bases from J, leaving 10 bases between. Germline V CDR1 and CDR2: DFQATT, SNEGSKA (reference sequence). This CDR3 has 13 amino acids. This CDR3 is CSASSQANTEAFF. CDR3 sequence (DNA): TGCAGTGCTAGTTCGCAGGCCAACACTGAAGCTTTCTTT.

The J gene is TRBJ2-2, the V gene TRBV7-7; D perhaps matches TRBD1 (5 bases). Trimming shortened V by 1 base and J by 4 bases, and 10 bases separated the two germline ends. The CDR3 covers 15 residues. Germline-derived CDR1 and CDR2 are SSHAT and FNYEAQ (reference sequence). The CDR3 loop is CASSLEHQGTGELFF. In nucleotides, the CDR3 is TGTGCCAGCAGCTTAGAACACCAGGGCACCGGGGAGCTGTTTTTT.

The chain joins TRBV7-9 to TRBJ2-4; possibly TRBD1 for D (6 bases). In germline, CDR1 is SEHNR, CDR2 FQNEAQ (reference sequence). Deletions cut 2 bases from V and 7 bases from J, with 15 bases between. CDR3 length: 15 amino acids. CDR3 sequence reads: CASSLYPGARNIQYF. CDR3 DNA: TGTGCCAGCAGCTTATACCCAGGGGCCAGGAACATTCAGTACTTC.

The chain joins TRBV2 to TRBJ1-4; TRBD1 matches 7 bases. The CDR3 totals 15 residues. Germline loops: CDR1 SNHLY, CDR2 FYNNEI. V was clipped by 1 base and J by 6 bases; unmatched bases: 5. CDR3 amino acids: CASSEEQTGYEKLFF. CDR3 nucleotides: TGTGCCAGCAGTGAAGAGCAGACAGGGTATGAAAAACTGTTTTTT. Full variable domain (missing parts from reference TRBV2 and TRBJ1-4): EPEVTQTPSHQVTQMGQEVILRCVPISNHLYFYWYRQILGQKVEFLVSFYNNEISEKSEIFDDQFSVERPDGSNFTLKIRSTKLEDSAMYFCASSEEQTGYEKLFFGSGTQLSVL.

The chain recombines TRBV27 with TRBJ2-2; 7 positions match TRBD1. Looked up from germline, CDR1 is MNHEY and CDR2 is SMNVEV (reference sequence). The junction had 15 bases not matched to a gene; V was cut back by 1 base and J by 7 bases. The length of the CDR3 is 18 residues. CDR3 sequence (DNA): TGTGCCAGCAGTTTATGGGCCGGGCTAGACAGGGCGAGCGGGGAGCTGTTTTTT. Amino acids: CASSLWAGLDRASGELFF.

CDR3 in amino acids: CASSSRQGYYGYTF. The CDR3 region has the DNA TGTGCCAGCAGCTCCCGACAGGGCTACTATGGCTACACCTTC. The chain uses TRBV7-6 and TRBJ1-2; the match to TRBD1 covers 7 bases. Germline V CDR1 and CDR2: SGHVS, FNYEAQ. Germline trimming cut 4 bases from V and 3 bases from J; bases unmatched to any gene: 5. There are 14 residues in the CDR3.

This chain connects TRBV5-4 to TRBJ2-1; unclear D gene. The CDR3 totals 12 residues. Trimming shortened V by 3 bases and J by 2 bases, and 3 bases separated the two germline ends. The germline V gene encodes CDR1 SGHNT and CDR2 YYREEE (reference sequence). This chain's CDR3 is CASSSTYNEQFF. The CDR3 DNA is TGTGCCAGCAGCTCAACCTACAATGAGCAGTTCTTC.

The chain uses TRBV12-5 and TRBJ2-2, with 11 bases matching TRBD2. This CDR3 is built from 15 residues. Germline CDR1 is LGHNT and CDR2 is FRNRAP. Trimming took 6 bases from V and 2 from J; bases not matched to a gene: 2. The CDR3 DNA is TGTGCTAGTGGCCTAGCGGGGGGTAACACCGGGGAGCTGTTTTTT. Encoded protein: CASGLAGGNTGELFF.